This entry lists 17 T cell receptor beta chains sequenced from one sample in a study of vaccination effects on CD4 cells after COVID-19. Culturing for roughly 10 days preceded CD4+ T cell isolation. No antigen is known for these receptors. Assay: immunoSEQ multiplex PCR; the TCRdb copy retains only in-frame clones and omits some. The sample records tens of thousands of clones, approximately 75% being singletons. Source: CD4+ T cells from PBMCs cultured without peptide, taken before COVID-19 vaccination. These TCRs come from a human donor who received a COVID-19 vaccine.

J is TRBJ1-2 and V is TRBV7-9; 12 bases map to TRBD1. Unmatched junction bases numbered 8, after V lost 4 bases and J lost 5 bases. Germline CDR1 reads SEHNR; CDR2 reads FQNEAQ (reference sequence). The CDR3 is 16 residues long. In DNA form, the CDR3 reads TGTGCCAGCAGCTCCTCGCGGGACAGGGGGCGTTATGGCTACACCTTC. Translated: CASSSSRDRGRYGYTF.

This clone was observed a single time. The J gene is TRBJ2-2, the V gene TRBV9; tentatively, D is TRBD1 (6 bases). V shed 4 bases and J shed 1 base, with 11 bases lying between them. Germline CDR1 and CDR2: SGDLS and YYNGEE. The CDR3 is 15 residues long. The CDR3: CASSFWTVNTGELFF. DNA for the CDR3: TGTGCCAGCAGCTTTTGGACAGTGAACACCGGGGAGCTGTTTTTT.

This clone was picked up a small number of times. V usage is TRBV5-1 and J usage is TRBJ2-1, with 11 bases fitting TRBD2. The CDR3 is 16 residues long. V lost 5 bases, J lost 4 bases, and 8 bases stayed unmatched. Germline loops: CDR1 SGHRS, CDR2 YFSETQ. CDR3 in amino acids: CASRFSGRGIYNEQFF. The CDR3 coding sequence is TGCGCCAGCAGATTTAGCGGGAGGGGGATATACAATGAGCAGTTCTTC.

This clone was observed a few times. The V gene is TRBV19, the J gene TRBJ1-1; 11 bases agree with TRBD1. The germline V gene has CDR1 LNHDA and CDR2 SQIVND (reference sequence). The CDR3 has 16 amino acids. J gave up 6 bases and V 8 bases, and 14 bases lay outside the gene matches. This CDR3 is CASAPDRGLETAEAFF. CDR3 DNA: TGTGCCAGTGCCCCGGACAGGGGGCTGGAGACGGCTGAAGCTTTCTTT.

The chain is built from TRBV6-5 and TRBJ2-7; a weak D match, TRBD2 (6 bases). The germline V gene encodes CDR1 MNHEY and CDR2 SVGAGI. This CDR3 contains 15 residues. V lost 8 bases and J 1 base, leaving 18 bases between the germline ends. Here the CDR3 DNA reads TGTGCCAGCGGGAAGGGAGGAGGTGGATCCTACGAGCAGTACTTC. Its translation is CASGKGGGGSYEQYF.

This clone was picked up a small number of times. This chain uses TRBV4-1 with TRBJ2-3; possibly TRBD1 or TRBD2 for D (7 bases each). CDR1 and CDR2 (germline): MGHRA, YSYEKL. Trimming removed 7 bases at V and 2 bases at J, with 22 bases between. There are 17 residues in the CDR3. The CDR3 spells CASNREGAAKYTDTQYF. As DNA, the CDR3 is TGCGCCAGCAACAGGGAGGGGGCCGCCAAATACACAGATACGCAGTATTTT.

The chain recombines TRBV25-1 with TRBJ2-1, with 7 bases identical to TRBD1. J lost 2 bases, V lost 0 bases, and 1 base had no gene match. CDR3 length: 15 amino acids. Looked up from germline, CDR1 is MGHDK and CDR2 is SYGVNS. The DNA of the CDR3 is TGTGCCAGCAGTGAATACAGGGGGACCTACAATGAGCAGTTCTTC. Its translation: CASSEYRGTYNEQFF.

The chain employs TRBV9 and TRBJ2-3, with D tentatively TRBD1 or TRBD2 (5 bases each). The CDR3 has 15 amino acids. The germline CDR1 and CDR2 sequences are SGDLS and YYNGEE. The V gene lost 0 bases and the J gene lost 2 bases, with 10 bases spanning the gap. The CDR3 reads CASSVDGTHTDTQYF. CDR3 coding DNA: TGTGCCAGCAGCGTAGACGGGACCCACACAGATACGCAGTATTTT.

This chain uses TRBV7-8 with TRBJ2-5; D unclear. CDR3 length: 13 residues. Germline CDR1 is SGHVS and CDR2 is FQNEAQ. The V end was cut by 3 bases, the J end by 7 bases, with 12 bases between. The CDR3 nucleotides are TGTGCCAGCAGCTTCCCGGACCGCAGGACCCAGTACTTC. Protein: CASSFPDRRTQYF.

This clone was counted between two and nine times. This rearrangement joins TRBV21-1 to TRBJ1-2; TRBD1, the D gene given by the table, was not confirmed from the DNA. TRBV21-1 is classified as a pseudogene. The CDR3 loop spans 16 amino acids. In DNA, the CDR3 is TGTGCCAGCAGCAAAGGCCGGCAGGCGCTAATCTATGGCTACACCTTC. Its protein is CASSKGRQALIYGYTF.

This clone has more than one count but fewer than ten. The CDR3 here is CASSGGAGLGSPLHF. The CDR3 DNA follows: TGTGCCAGCAGCGGAGGGGCAGGGTTGGGATCACCCCTCCACTTT. The chain joins TRBV9 to TRBJ1-6; possible D gene TRBD1, 5 bases. The germline V gene has CDR1 SGDLS and CDR2 YYNGEE. This CDR3 contains 15 residues. The V end lost 3 bases, the J end lost 10 bases, and 17 bases lay between the germline ends.

The rearrangement uses TRBV5-6 and TRBJ1-2, with D perhaps TRBD1 (5 bases). The germline V and J ends were trimmed by 0 bases and 4 bases, with 10 bases remaining between them. This CDR3 has 14 amino acids. Germline CDR1 reads SGHDT; CDR2 reads YYEEEE. Written as DNA, the CDR3 is TGTGCCAGCAGCTTGGTGGCGCAGGGCTATGGCTACACCTTC. It is translated as CASSLVAQGYGYTF.

The V call is TRBV23-1, the J call TRBJ2-1; 10 bases match TRBD1. TRBV23-1 is given ORF status, its function remaining uncertain. The CDR3 loop spans 17 amino acids. V lost 2 bases to trimming and J lost 2 bases; unmatched junction nucleotides: 6. The CDR3 region is CASSQPTGTGAYNEQFF. The CDR3 DNA reads TGCGCCAGCAGTCAACCGACCGGGACAGGGGCCTACAATGAGCAGTTCTTC.

This clone was observed a handful of times. The chain is built from TRBV5-6 and TRBJ2-1, with 11 bases fitting TRBD2. The germline V gene encodes CDR1 SGHDT and CDR2 YYEEEE. V gave up 1 base and J gave up 8 bases; unmatched junction bases: 8. This CDR3 is 16 amino acids long. This chain's CDR3 is CASSLFSVAGGDEQFF. The CDR3 DNA is TGTGCCAGCAGCTTGTTCTCGGTAGCGGGGGGGGATGAGCAGTTCTTC. Full variable domain (rest looked up from reference TRBV5-6 and TRBJ2-1): DAGVTQSPTHLIKTRGQQVTLRCSPKSGHDTVSWYQQALGQGPQFIFQYYEEEERQRGNFPDRFSGHQFPNYSSELNVNALLLGDSALYLCASSLFSVAGGDEQFFGPGTRLTVL.

The rearrangement joins TRBV5-1 to TRBJ2-7; 9 positions match TRBD1. The CDR3 sequence is 13 residues long. Germline CDR1 and CDR2: SGHRS and YFSETQ. The V and J ends lost 4 bases and 3 bases, in that order; junction bases with no gene match: 2. This CDR3 is CASSPDRGYEQYF. The CDR3 DNA sequence: TGCGCCAGCAGCCCGGACAGGGGCTACGAGCAGTACTTC.

The chain carries TRBV3-1 (or the pseudogene TRBV3-2) and TRBJ2-2; D ambiguous. Germline CDR1 and CDR2: LGHDT and YNNKEL (reference sequence). This CDR3 has 15 residues. Trimming pared 0 bases from V and 7 bases from J, leaving 12 bases between. The CDR3 reads CASSQERIAYGELFF. The CDR3 DNA reads TGTGCCAGCAGCCAAGAGAGGATAGCTTACGGGGAGCTGTTTTTT.

Here the CDR3 DNA reads TGTGCCAGCAGTGAACAAAACACCGGGGAGCTGTTTTTT. Translated, it gives CASSEQNTGELFF. The rearrangement joins TRBV2 to TRBJ2-2; D is undetermined. This CDR3 comprises 13 residues. V lost 2 bases and J 2 bases, leaving 3 bases between the germline ends. CDR1 is SNHLY, CDR2 FYNNEI, per germline.